This paragraph covers one T cell receptor beta chain sequence. Its antigen is unidentified. The sample belongs to a study of cytomegalovirus exposure and HLA in healthy donors. General study points: Some V segments, including TRBV6-2 and TRBV6-3, were excluded as indistinguishable. HLA restriction was apparent for most CMV-associated TCR beta chains in a later analysis.

Germline values: CDR1 LNHDA, CDR2 SQIVND (reference sequence). This CDR3 spans 15 amino acids. Deletions cut 3 bases from V and 3 bases from J, with 12 bases between. The PCR ran on 60 Vbeta and 13 Jbeta primers. The table came from immunoSEQ multiplex PCR; TCRdb's copy has only in-frame clones and leaves some out. The data contain 190,000 or so clones, about four fifths of them singletons. The rearrangement uses TRBV19 and TRBJ1-5, with D possibly TRBD1 on 5 matching bases. The sequenced material came from PBMCs. This receptor was taken from a girl between 10 and 17 years old in good health and CMV-seropositive. This chain's CDR3 is CASSIRDSPNQPQHF. CDR3 sequence (DNA): TGTGCCAGTAGTATCCGTGACAGTCCCAATCAGCCCCAGCATTTT.